This TCR beta chain is drawn from a study of OX40 agonist ivuxolimab in advanced cancers. As for the study more broadly: Ivuxolimab, which targeted the costimulatory receptor OX40 (CD134), was an agonistic, fully human IgG2 monoclonal antibody. Intravenous ivuxolimab was administered to patients every 2 weeks at six dose levels: 0.01, 0.1, 0.3, 1.5, 3 and 10 mg/kg. In the dose-escalation cohort, 82.7% of patients were male, and the mean age was approximately 60 years, with a range of about 20 to 79. Prior anti-PD-1, anti-PD-L1 or anti-CTLA-4 therapy was permitted, and approximately 42% of dose-escalation patients had received checkpoint inhibitors. Partial responses were achieved by three dose-escalation patients, of whom one had hepatocellular carcinoma and two had cutaneous melanoma. The paper describes the monotherapy dose-escalation part (N of about 50 patients) of the phase I trial of ivuxolimab. Among the roughly 50 dose-escalation patients, about 20 had hepatocellular carcinoma, approximately 15 melanoma, 9 renal cell carcinoma and 9 head and neck cancer. Peripheral TCRbeta sequencing was intended to test whether TCR sequence diversity was altered and clonal T-cell expansion was caused by ivuxolimab.

What the study reported, not specific to this receptor: Low levels of normalized T-cell clonal expansion were also seen in some patients who did not respond. In partial responders in the 0.1-3.0 mg/kg groups, normalized peripheral clonal expansion was found to be among the lowest, especially among CD8+ T cells. On average, CD8+ T cells showed more expanded clones than CD4+ T cells after ivuxolimab. Clonal expansion of both CD4+ and CD8+ blood T cells was observed from baseline to week 6 at doses 0.1 to 3.0 mg/kg. The antigen specificity of the peripheral T cells that underwent clonal expansion was not determined.

Patients with autoimmune disease history or receiving systemic immunosuppression were excluded from the trial. Peripheral blood for TCR sequencing was collected from all dose cohorts at baseline, on cycle 4 day 1, and on cycle 7 day 1. The samples were taken from a phase I, first-in-human, multicenter, open-label dose-escalation trial of ivuxolimab. The trial enrolled adults with locally advanced or metastatic head and neck squamous cell, hepatocellular, melanoma or renal cell carcinoma. Before TCR sequencing, CD4+ T cells and CD8+ T cells from peripheral blood were sorted into separate populations. For sequencing of the TCRbeta CDR3 region, genomic DNA was extracted from the sorted cells. TCRbeta CDR3 regions were sequenced using the immunoSEQ Assay. TCRdb took this table from immuneACCESS and kept in-frame rearrangements with V and J called. Such tables lack part of the clones; where checked against another copy, unresolved V genes explain under half of the gap, and the rest is unexplained. The sample table lists 48,000 or so clones, 80% to 90% of them with a count of one. The ten largest clones take up 9% to 10% of the sample.

In the case of this clone: Its antigen target is currently unknown. The record has no base qualities; no much larger clone is one base away.

The germline V gene provides CDR1 SGHVS and CDR2 FQNEAQ. Trimming accounts for 1 base at V and 6 bases at J, while the number of junction bases matched to no gene is 3. Counted from cysteine to phenylalanine, this CDR3 has 14 amino acids. The read is trimmed to its CDR3 DNA, 42 bases read in frame from base 1. The clonotype was recovered from an adult with an advanced solid tumor such as melanoma, head and neck, liver or kidney cancer. The sequence links TRBV7-8 to TRBJ2-4; TRBD2 matches 7 bases in the middle. The input for sequencing was CD4+ or CD8+ T cells sorted from blood, taken in a trial of the OX40 agonist ivuxolimab. CDR3 loop: CASSLGGSRNIQYF. The nucleotides are TGTGCCAGCAGCTTAGGCGGGAGCCGAAACATTCAGTACTTC.